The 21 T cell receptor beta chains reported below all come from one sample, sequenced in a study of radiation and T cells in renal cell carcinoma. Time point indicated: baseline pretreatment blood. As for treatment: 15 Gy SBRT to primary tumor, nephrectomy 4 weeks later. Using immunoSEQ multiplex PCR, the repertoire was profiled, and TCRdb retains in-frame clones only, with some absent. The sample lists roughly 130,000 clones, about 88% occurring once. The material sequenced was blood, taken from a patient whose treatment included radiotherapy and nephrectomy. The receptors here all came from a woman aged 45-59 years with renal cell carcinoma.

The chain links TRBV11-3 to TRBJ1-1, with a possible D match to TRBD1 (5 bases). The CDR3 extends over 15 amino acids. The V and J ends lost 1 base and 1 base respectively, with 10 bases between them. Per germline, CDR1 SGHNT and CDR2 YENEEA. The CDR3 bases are TGTGCCAGCAGCTTAGGGGGCTTCGGGAACACTGAAGCTTTCTTT. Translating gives CASSLGGFGNTEAFF. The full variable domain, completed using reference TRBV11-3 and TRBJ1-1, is EAGVVQSPRYKIIEKKQPVAFWCNPISGHNTLYWYLQNLGQGPELLIRYENEEAVDDSQLPKDRFSAERLKGVDSTLKIQPAELGDSAVYLCASSLGGFGNTEAFFGQGTRLTVV.

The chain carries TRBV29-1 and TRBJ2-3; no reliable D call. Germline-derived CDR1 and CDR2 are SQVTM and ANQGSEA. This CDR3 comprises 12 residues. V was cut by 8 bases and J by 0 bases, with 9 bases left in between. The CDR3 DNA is TGCAGCCAAAGAACTAGCACAGATACGCAGTATTTT. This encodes CSQRTSTDTQYF.

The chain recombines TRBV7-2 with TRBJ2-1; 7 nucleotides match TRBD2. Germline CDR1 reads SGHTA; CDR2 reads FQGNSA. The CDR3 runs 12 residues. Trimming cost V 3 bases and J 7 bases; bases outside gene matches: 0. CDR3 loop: CASSLRGNEQFF. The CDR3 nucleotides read TGTGCCAGCAGCTTGCGGGGGAATGAGCAGTTCTTC.

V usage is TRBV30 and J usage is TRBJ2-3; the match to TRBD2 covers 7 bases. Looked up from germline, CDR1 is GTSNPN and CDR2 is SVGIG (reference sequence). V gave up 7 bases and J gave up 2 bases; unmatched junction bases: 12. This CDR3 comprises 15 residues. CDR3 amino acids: CAFLAAQLTTDTQYF. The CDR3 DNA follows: TGTGCCTTTCTAGCGGCTCAATTAACCACAGATACGCAGTATTTT.

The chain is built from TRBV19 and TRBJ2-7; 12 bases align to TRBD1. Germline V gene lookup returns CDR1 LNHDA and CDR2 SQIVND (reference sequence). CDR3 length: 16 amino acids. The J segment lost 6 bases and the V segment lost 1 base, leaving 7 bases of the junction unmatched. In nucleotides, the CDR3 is TGTGCCAGTAGTATAGGGGCCGGGACAGGGGGCGGCGAGCAGTACTTC. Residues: CASSIGAGTGGGEQYF. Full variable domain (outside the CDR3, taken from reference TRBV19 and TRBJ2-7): DGGITQSPKYLFRKEGQNVTLSCEQNLNHDAMYWYRQDPGQGLRLIYYSQIVNDFQKGDIAEGYSVSREKKESFPLTVTSAQKNPTAFYLCASSIGAGTGGGEQYFGPGTRLTVT.

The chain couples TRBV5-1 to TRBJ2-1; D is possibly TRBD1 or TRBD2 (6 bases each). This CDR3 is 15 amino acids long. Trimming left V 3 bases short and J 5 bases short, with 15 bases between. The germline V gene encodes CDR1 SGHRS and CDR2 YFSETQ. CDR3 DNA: TGCGCCAGCAGCTATGACCGGGGGCAGAACAATGAGCAGTTCTTC. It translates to CASSYDRGQNNEQFF.

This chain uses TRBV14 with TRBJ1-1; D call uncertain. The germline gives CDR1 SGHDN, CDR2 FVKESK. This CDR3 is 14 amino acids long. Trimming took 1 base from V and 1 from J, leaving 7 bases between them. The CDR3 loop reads CASSQVAGNTEAFF. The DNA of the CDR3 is TGTGCCAGCAGCCAAGTGGCGGGGAACACTGAAGCTTTCTTT.

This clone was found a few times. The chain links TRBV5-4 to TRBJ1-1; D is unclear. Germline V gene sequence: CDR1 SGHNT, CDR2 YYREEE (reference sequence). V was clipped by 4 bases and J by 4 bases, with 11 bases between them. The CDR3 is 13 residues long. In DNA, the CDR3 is TGTGCCAGCAGCCACGGGAGTAGCACTGAAGCTTTCTTT. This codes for CASSHGSSTEAFF.

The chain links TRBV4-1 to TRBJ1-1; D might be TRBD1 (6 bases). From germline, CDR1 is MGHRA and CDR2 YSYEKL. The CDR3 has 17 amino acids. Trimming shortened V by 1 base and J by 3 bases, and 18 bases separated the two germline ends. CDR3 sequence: CASSQGRQALTDTEAFF. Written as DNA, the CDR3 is TGCGCCAGCAGCCAAGGGCGACAGGCTCTTACGGACACTGAAGCTTTCTTT.

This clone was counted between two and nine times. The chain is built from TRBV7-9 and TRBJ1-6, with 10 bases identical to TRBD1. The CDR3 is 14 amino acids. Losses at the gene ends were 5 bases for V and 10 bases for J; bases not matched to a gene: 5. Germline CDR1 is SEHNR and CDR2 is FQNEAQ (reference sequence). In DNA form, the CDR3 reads TGTGCCAGCAGCATTCCGGGACAGGGGTCACCCCTCCACTTT. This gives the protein CASSIPGQGSPLHF.

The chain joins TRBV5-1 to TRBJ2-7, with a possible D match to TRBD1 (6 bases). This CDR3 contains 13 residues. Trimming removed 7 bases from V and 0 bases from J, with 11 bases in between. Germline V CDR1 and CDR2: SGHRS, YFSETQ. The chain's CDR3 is CASQDRSSYEQYF. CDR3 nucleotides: TGCGCCAGCCAAGACAGGTCCTCCTACGAGCAGTACTTC.

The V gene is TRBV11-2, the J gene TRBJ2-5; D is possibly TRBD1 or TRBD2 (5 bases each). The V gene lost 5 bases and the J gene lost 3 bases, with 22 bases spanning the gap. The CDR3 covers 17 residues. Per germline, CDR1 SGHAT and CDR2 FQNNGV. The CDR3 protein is CASSLRGSGREKETQYF. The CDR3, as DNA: TGTGCCAGCAGCCTGAGGGGTTCGGGGAGAGAGAAAGAGACCCAGTACTTC.

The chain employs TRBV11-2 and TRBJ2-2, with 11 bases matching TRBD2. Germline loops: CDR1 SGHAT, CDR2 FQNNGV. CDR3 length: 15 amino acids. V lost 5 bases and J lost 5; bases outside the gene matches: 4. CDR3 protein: CASSPWTSGTGELFF. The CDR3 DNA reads TGTGCCAGCAGCCCCTGGACTAGCGGGACCGGGGAGCTGTTTTTT.

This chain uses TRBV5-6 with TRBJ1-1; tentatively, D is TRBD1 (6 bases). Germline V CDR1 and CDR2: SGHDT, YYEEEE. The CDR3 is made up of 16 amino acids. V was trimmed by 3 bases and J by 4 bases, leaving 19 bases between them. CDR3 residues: CASSSGGPGAVTEAFF. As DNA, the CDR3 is TGTGCCAGCAGCTCCGGAGGGCCGGGGGCGGTCACTGAAGCTTTCTTT.

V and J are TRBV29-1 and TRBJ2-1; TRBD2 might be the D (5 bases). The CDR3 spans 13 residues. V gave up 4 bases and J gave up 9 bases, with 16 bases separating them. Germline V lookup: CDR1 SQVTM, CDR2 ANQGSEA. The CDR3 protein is CSVGELGNGEQFF. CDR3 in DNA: TGCAGCGTTGGTGAACTAGGGAACGGTGAGCAGTTCTTC.

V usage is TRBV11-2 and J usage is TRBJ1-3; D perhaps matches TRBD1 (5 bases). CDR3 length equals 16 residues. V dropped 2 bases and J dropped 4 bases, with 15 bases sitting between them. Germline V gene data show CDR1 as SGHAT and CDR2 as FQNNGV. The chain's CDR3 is CASSLNVGADGNTIYF. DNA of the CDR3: TGTGCCAGCAGCTTAAACGTTGGGGCGGACGGAAACACCATATATTTT.

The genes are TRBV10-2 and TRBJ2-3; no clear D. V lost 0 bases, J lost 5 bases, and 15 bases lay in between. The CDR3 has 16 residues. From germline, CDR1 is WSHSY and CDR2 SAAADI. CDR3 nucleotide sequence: TGCGCCAGCAGTGAGTCGAACGTGGAGCTGGTAGATACGCAGTATTTT. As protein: CASSESNVELVDTQYF.

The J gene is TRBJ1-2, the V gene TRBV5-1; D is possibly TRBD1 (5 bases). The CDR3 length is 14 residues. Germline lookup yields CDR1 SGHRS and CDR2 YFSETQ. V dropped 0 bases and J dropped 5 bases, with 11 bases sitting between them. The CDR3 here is CASSLGDGLYGYTF. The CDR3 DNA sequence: TGCGCCAGCAGCTTGGGGGACGGACTTTATGGCTACACCTTC.

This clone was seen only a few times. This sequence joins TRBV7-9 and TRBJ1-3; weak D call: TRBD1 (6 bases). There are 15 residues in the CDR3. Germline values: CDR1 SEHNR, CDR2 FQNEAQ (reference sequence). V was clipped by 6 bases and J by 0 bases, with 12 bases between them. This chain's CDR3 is CASSQRTASGNTIYF. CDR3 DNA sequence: TGTGCCAGCAGTCAACGGACAGCCTCTGGAAACACCATATATTTT.

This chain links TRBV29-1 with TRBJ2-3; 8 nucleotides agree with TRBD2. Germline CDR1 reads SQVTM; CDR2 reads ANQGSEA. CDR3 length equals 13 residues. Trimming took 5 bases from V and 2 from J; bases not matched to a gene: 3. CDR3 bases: TGCAGCGTTAACGGACTAGCCACAGATACGCAGTATTTT. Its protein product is CSVNGLATDTQYF.

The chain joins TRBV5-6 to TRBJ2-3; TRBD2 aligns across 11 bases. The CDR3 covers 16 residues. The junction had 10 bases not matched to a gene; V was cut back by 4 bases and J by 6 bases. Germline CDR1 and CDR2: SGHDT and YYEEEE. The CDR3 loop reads CASSPTVAGGPDTQYF. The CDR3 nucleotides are TGTGCCAGCAGCCCCACCGTAGCGGGGGGGCCGGATACGCAGTATTTT.